Below, one TCR beta chain is given with its context. Its antigen is still unknown. Method: immunoSEQ multiplex PCR; TCRdb's copy keeps in-frame clones and lacks some. This table holds 85,000 to 100,000 clones, approximately 88% found once. The data stem from a study of identifying expanded T cells in peripheral blood. General observations from the study: Roughly two-week clone count variance significantly increased as total template count grew. Technical replicates showed roughly 1.2 changed clones; approximately 2 weeks about 16; four weeks 19.

The V end was cut by 4 bases, the J end by 2 bases, with 16 bases between. CDR3 size: 15 residues. From germline, CDR1 is SGHDT and CDR2 YYEEEE. The receptor was derived from a person aged 18 to 70 in good health. The chain is built from TRBV5-6 and TRBJ2-7, with D possibly TRBD1 on 7 matching bases. The sample taken for sequencing was blood. The CDR3 is CASSPNSGGTYEQYF. The CDR3 nucleotides are TGTGCCAGCAGCCCAAACTCAGGGGGGACCTACGAGCAGTACTTC.